This T cell receptor beta chain was recorded in a study of CD8+CD57+ T cells in acquired aplastic anemia. CDR3 size: 14 residues. J was trimmed by 4 bases and V by 3 bases; bases with no gene match: 7. Germline CDR1 GTSNPN, CDR2 SVGIG (reference sequence). The use of genomic DNA as template underpinned the TCR beta VDJ and CDR3 profiling. One entry per CDR3 protein results from TCRdb running MiXCR on the reads. The table records some 240,000 distinct CDR3 sequences, approximately 35% of them present only once. This clonotype appeared many times. The sequenced sample consisted of sorted CD4+, CD8+, or CD8+CD57+ T cells (not recorded which) from PBMCs. The J gene is TRBJ2-7, the V gene TRBV30; 9 bases match TRBD1. The TCR comes from a human donor in good health, serving as a control. CDR3 in DNA: TGTGCCTGGAGATACACAGGGGGCAGGTACGAGCAGTACTTC. As protein: CAWRYTGGRYEQYF.